The 14 T cell receptor beta chains below come from one sample, sequenced in a study of monozygotic twins with inflammatory bowel disease. TCRdb re-called the 5' RACE reads; every CDR3 protein appears as one record, without DNA. Its clone listing holds about 140,000 distinct CDR3 sequences. The specimen sequenced was blood. The receptor set was obtained from a human donor with ulcerative colitis or Crohn's disease, or a healthy co-twin of an affected twin (not recorded which).

This sequence joins TRBV9 and TRBJ2-7; TCRdb calls TRBD1, which cannot be checked without DNA. The length of the CDR3 is 16 residues. Germline V gene data show CDR1 as SGDLS and CDR2 as YYNGEE. The CDR3 loop is CASSQGGGTGSYEQYF.

V usage is TRBV27 and J usage is TRBJ2-7. This CDR3 region has 12 residues. Per germline, CDR1 MNHEY and CDR2 SMNVEV (reference sequence). This CDR3 reads CASSSSSYEQYF.

The genes are TRBV5-1 and TRBJ1-5; lacking DNA, the TRBD1 call made by TCRdb goes unchecked. The CDR3 consists of 16 residues. The germline gives CDR1 SGHRS, CDR2 YFSETQ. CDR3 loop: CASSLGSGDSDQPQHF. Full variable domain (outside the CDR3, taken from reference TRBV5-1 and TRBJ1-5): KAGVTQTPRYLIKTRGQQVTLSCSPISGHRSVSWYQQTPGQGLQFLFEYFSETQRNKGNFPGRFSGRQFSNSRSEMNVSTLELGDSALYLCASSLGSGDSDQPQHFGDGTRLSIL.

V is TRBV27 and J is TRBJ1-1; the TCRdb D gene call, TRBD1, has no DNA to confirm it. CDR3 length equals 14 residues. Per germline, CDR1 MNHEY and CDR2 SMNVEV (reference sequence). This chain's CDR3 is CASRPDRGNTEAFF.

The chain combines TRBV20-1 with TRBJ1-4; TCRdb's D gene call, TRBD1, goes unchecked for lack of DNA. Germline-derived CDR1 and CDR2 are DFQATT and SNEGSKA (reference sequence). This CDR3 has 13 residues. The CDR3 loop is CSATRDPEGKLFF.

The genes are TRBV14 and TRBJ2-1; TCRdb gives TRBD1 as the D gene, but with no DNA this cannot be confirmed. The CDR3 spans 14 residues. CDR1 is SGHDN and CDR2 is FVKESK in the germline V gene. The CDR3 reads CASSQPGTGRRQFF.

V is TRBV9 and J is TRBJ2-7; TCRdb picks TRBD1, but there is no DNA to check that call. The CDR3 length is 17 residues. Germline CDR1 SGDLS, CDR2 YYNGEE. The CDR3 loop is CASSVEEGHYPPYEQYF. Full variable domain (missing parts from reference TRBV9 and TRBJ2-7): DSGVTQTPKHLITATGQRVTLRCSPRSGDLSVYWYQQSLDQGLQFLIQYYNGEERAKGNILERFSAQQFPDLHSELNLSSLELGDSALYFCASSVEEGHYPPYEQYFGPGTRLTVT.

The chain uses TRBV24-1 and TRBJ2-3. This CDR3 comprises 16 residues. Per the germline V gene, CDR1 is KGHDR and CDR2 is SFDVKD. The CDR3 spells CATSDPGHGGTDTQYF.

V is TRBV5-1 and J is TRBJ2-3. CDR1 and CDR2 (germline): SGHRS, YFSETQ. This CDR3 has 14 amino acids. This chain's CDR3 is CASRVLAGTDTQYF.

The J gene is TRBJ2-1, the V gene TRBV7-3. Germline CDR1 reads SGHTA; CDR2 reads FQGTGA. The CDR3 is made up of 13 amino acids. The CDR3 region is CASSLNSHNEQFF.

This chain uses TRBV6-5 with TRBJ1-1; TCRdb lists TRBD1, though no DNA is available to test this call. This CDR3 is 11 amino acids long. Looked up from germline, CDR1 is MNHEY and CDR2 is SVGAGI. CDR3: CASSYGGEAFF.

This chain joins TRBV7-8 and TRBJ1-1. Per the germline V gene, CDR1 is SGHVS and CDR2 is FQNEAQ. The CDR3 is made up of 14 amino acids. The CDR3: CASSPTGGQAEAFF.

The chain has TRBV20-1 and TRBJ1-2; TCRdb's D call of TRBD1 is untestable without DNA. The CDR3 totals 16 residues. The V gene's germline CDR1 is DFQATT and CDR2 SNEGSKA (reference sequence). CDR3 loop: CSARPPARTVVYGYTF.

V and J are TRBV12-3 or TRBV12-4 and TRBJ1-4; TCRdb proposes TRBD1, but this gene call is untestable without DNA. This CDR3 has 14 amino acids. This CDR3 is CASSPGSWYEKLFF.